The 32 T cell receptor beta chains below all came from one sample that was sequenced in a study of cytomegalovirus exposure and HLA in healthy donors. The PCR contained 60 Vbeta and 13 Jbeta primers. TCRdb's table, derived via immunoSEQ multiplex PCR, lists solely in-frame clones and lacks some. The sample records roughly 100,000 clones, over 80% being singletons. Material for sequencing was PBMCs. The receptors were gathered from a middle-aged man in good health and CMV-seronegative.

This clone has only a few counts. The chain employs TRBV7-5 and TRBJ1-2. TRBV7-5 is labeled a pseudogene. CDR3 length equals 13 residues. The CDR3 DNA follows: TGTGCCAGAAGCTTAGTCCCGGGATATGGCTACACCTTC. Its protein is CARSLVPGYGYTF.

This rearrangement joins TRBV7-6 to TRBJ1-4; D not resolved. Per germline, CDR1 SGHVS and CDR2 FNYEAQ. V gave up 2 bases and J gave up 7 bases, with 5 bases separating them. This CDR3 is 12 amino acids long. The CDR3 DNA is TGTGCCAGCAGCTTAATGAGTGAAAAACTGTTTTTT. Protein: CASSLMSEKLFF.

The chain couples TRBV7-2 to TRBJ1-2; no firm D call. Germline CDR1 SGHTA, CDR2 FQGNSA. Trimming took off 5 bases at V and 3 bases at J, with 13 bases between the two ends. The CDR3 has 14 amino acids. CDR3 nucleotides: TGTGCCAGCAGCCCGAAGCAGAGGGACTATGGCTACACCTTC. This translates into CASSPKQRDYGYTF.

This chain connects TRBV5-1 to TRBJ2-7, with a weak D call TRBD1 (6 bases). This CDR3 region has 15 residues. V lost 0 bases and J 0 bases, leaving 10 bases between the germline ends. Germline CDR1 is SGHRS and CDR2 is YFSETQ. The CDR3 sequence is CASSLDTGSSYEQYF. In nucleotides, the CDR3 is TGCGCCAGCAGCTTGGACACAGGGAGCTCCTACGAGCAGTACTTC.

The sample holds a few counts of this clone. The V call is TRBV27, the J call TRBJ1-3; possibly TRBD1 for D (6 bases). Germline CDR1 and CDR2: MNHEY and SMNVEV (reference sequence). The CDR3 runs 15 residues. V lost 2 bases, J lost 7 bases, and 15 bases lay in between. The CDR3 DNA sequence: TGTGCCAGCAGTTTAAGGGGGGGGCCTTATAACACCATATATTTT. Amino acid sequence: CASSLRGGPYNTIYF.

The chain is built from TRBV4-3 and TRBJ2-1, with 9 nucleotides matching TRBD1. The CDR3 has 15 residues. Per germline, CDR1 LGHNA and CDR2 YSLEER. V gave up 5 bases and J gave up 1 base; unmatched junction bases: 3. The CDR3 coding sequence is TGCGCCAGCAGCTGGGACAGGGAATCCTACAATGAGCAGTTCTTC. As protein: CASSWDRESYNEQFF.

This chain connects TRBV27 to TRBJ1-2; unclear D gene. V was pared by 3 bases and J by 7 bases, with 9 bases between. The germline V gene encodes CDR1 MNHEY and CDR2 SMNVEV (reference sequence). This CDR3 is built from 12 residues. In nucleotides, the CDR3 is TGTGCCAGCAGTTTCTCTCACGGTGGCTACACCTTC. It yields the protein CASSFSHGGYTF.

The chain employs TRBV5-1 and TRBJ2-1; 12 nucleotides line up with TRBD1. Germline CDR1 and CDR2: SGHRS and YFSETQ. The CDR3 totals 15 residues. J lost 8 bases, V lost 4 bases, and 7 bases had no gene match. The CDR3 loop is CASSQGTGGIDEQFF. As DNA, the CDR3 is TGCGCCAGCAGCCAGGGGACAGGGGGCATCGATGAGCAGTTCTTC. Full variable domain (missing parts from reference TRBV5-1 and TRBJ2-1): KAGVTQTPRYLIKTRGQQVTLSCSPISGHRSVSWYQQTPGQGLQFLFEYFSETQRNKGNFPGRFSGRQFSNSRSEMNVSTLELGDSALYLCASSQGTGGIDEQFFGPGTRLTVL.

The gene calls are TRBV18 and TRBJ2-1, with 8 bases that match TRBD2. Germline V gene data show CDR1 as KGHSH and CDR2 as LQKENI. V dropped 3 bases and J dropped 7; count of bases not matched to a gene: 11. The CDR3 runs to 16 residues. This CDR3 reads CASSPSGGGMKNEQFF. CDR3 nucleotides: TGTGCCAGCTCACCCTCCGGGGGGGGCATGAAGAATGAGCAGTTCTTC. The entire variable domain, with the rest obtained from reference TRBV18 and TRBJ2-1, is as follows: NAGVMQNPRHLVRRRGQEARLRCSPMKGHSHVYWYRQLPEEGLKFMVYLQKENIIDESGMPKERFSAEFPKEGPSILRIQQVVRGDSAAYFCASSPSGGGMKNEQFFGPGTRLTVL.

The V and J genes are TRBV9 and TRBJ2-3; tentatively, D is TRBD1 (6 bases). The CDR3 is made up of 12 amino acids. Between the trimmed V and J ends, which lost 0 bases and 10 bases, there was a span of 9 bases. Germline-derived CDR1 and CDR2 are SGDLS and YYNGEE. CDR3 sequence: CASSVVQGAQYF. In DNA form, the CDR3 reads TGTGCCAGCAGCGTAGTACAGGGAGCGCAGTATTTT.

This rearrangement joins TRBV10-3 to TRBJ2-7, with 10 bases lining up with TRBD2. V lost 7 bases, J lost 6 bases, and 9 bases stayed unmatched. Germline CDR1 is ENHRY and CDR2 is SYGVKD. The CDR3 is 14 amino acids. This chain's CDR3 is CAITPGTSDGEQYF. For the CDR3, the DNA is TGTGCCATCACCCCCGGGACTAGCGACGGCGAGCAGTACTTC.

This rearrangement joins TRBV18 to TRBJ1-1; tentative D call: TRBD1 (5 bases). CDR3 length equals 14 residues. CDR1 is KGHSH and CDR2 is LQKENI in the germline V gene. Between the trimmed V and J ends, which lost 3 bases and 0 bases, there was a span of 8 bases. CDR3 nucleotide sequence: TGTGCCAGCTCACCGCAGACAGTGAACACTGAAGCTTTCTTT. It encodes CASSPQTVNTEAFF.

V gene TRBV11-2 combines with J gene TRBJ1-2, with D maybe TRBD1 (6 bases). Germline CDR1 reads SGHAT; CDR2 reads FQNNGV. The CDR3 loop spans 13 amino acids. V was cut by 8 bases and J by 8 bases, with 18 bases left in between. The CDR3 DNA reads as TGTGCCAGCCTTGGGGGCGGAGGAATGGGCTACACCTTC. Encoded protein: CASLGGGGMGYTF.

The DNA for the CDR3 is TGTGCCAGCAGCGTAGGCACTAGCGGGGGGTCGAACACCGGGGAGCTGTTTTTT. Protein sequence: CASSVGTSGGSNTGELFF. The rearrangement joins TRBV9 to TRBJ2-2; 12 nucleotides agree with TRBD2. The V gene end was trimmed by 0 bases and the J gene end by 0 bases; junction bases not matched to a gene: 3. Germline CDR1 and CDR2: SGDLS and YYNGEE. The CDR3 runs 18 residues.

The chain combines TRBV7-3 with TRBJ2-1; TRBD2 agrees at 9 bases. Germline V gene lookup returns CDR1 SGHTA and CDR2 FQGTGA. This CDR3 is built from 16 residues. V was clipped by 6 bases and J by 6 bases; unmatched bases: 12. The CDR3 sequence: CASSLQPGLARNEQFF. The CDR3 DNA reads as TGTGCCAGCAGTTTACAACCGGGACTAGCTCGCAATGAGCAGTTCTTC.

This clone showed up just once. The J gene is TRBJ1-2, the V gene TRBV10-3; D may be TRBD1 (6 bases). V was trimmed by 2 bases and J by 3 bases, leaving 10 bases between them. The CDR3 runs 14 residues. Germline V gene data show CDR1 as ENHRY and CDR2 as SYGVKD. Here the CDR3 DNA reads TGTGCCATCAGTGAGCGGGGGGCGCACTATGGCTACACCTTC. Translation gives CAISERGAHYGYTF.

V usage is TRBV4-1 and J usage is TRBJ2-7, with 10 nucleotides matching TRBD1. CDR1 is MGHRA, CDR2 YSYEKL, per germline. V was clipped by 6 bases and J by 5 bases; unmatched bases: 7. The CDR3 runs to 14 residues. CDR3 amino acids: CASSPGTGVDEQYF. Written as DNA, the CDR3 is TGCGCCAGCAGTCCCGGGACAGGGGTGGACGAGCAGTACTTC.

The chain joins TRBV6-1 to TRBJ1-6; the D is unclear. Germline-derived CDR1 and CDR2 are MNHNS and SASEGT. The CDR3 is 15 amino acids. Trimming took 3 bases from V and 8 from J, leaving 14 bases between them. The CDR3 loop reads CASSEASLADSPLHF. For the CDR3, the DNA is TGTGCCAGCAGTGAGGCCAGCCTCGCGGATTCACCCCTCCACTTT.

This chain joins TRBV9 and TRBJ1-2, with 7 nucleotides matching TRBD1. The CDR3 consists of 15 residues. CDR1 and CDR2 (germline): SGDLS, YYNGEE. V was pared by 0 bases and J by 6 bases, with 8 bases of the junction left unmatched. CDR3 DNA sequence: TGTGCCAGCAGCGTAGAAATAGGGGGCGATAATGGCTACACCTTC. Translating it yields CASSVEIGGDNGYTF.

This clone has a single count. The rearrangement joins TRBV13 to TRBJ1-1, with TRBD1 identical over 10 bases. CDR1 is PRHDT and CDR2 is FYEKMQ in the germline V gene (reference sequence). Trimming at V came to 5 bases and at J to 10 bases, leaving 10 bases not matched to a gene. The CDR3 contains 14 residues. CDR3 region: CASSPGTGVTAAFF. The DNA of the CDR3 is TGTGCCAGCAGCCCCGGGACAGGGGTAACAGCAGCTTTCTTT.

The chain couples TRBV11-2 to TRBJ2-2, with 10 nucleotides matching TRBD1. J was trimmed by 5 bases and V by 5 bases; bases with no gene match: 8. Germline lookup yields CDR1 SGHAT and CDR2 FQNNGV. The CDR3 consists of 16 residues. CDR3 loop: CASSPRQGAETGELFF. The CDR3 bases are TGTGCCAGCAGCCCCCGACAGGGGGCTGAGACCGGGGAGCTGTTTTTT.

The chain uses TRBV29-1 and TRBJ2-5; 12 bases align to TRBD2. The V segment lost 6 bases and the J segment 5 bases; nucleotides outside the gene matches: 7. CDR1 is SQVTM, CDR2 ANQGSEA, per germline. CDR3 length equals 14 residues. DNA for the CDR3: TGCAGCGTGGCTAGCGGGGGGGCCTCGGAGACCCAGTACTTC. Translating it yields CSVASGGASETQYF.

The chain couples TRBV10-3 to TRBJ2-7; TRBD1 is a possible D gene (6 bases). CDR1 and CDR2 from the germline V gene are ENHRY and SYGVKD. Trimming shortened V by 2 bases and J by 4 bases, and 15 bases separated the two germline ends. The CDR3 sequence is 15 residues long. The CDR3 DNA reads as TGTGCCATCAGTGAGCAGCCAGGGGATCGGTACGAGCAGTACTTC. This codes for CAISEQPGDRYEQYF.

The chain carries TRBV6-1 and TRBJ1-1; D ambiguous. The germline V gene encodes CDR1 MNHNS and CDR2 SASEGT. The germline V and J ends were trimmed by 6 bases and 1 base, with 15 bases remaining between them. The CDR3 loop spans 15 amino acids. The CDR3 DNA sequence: TGTGCCAGCAGCCCCCGAGGCCTTAGGAACACTGAAGCTTTCTTT. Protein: CASSPRGLRNTEAFF.

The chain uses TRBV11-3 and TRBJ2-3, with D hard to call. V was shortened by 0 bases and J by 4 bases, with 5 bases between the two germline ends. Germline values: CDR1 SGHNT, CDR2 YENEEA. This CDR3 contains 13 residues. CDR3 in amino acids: CASSLEAADTQYF. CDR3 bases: TGTGCCAGCAGCTTAGAGGCGGCAGATACGCAGTATTTT.

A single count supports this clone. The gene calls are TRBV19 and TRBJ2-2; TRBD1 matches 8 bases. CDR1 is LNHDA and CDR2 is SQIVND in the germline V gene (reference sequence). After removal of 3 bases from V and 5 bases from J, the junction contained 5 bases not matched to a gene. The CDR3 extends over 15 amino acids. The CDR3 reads CASSIGQGGTGELFF. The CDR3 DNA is TGTGCCAGTAGTATTGGACAGGGCGGAACCGGGGAGCTGTTTTTT.

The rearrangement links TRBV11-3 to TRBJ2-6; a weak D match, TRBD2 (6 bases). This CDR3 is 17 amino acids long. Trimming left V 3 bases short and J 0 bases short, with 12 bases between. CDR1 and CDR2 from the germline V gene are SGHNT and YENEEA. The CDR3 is CASSFGGSSSGANVLTF. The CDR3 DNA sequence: TGTGCCAGCAGCTTCGGGGGATCGAGCTCTGGGGCCAACGTCCTGACTTTC.

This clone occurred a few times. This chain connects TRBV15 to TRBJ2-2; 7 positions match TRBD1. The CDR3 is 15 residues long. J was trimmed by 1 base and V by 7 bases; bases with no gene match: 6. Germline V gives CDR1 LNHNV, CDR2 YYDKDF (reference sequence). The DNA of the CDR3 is TGTGCCACCATGCCGGGACAGTGGAACACCGGGGAGCTGTTTTTT. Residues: CATMPGQWNTGELFF. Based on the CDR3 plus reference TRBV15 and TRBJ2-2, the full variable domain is DAMVIQNPRYQVTQFGKPVTLSCSQTLNHNVMYWYQQKSSQAPKLLFHYYDKDFNNEADTPDNFQSRRPNTSFCFLDIRSPGLGDTAMYLCATMPGQWNTGELFFGEGSRLTVL.

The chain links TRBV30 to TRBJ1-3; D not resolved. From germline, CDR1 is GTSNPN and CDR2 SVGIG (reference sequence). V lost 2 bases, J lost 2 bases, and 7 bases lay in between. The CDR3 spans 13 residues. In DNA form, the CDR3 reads TGTGCCTGGAGTACGGGAACTGGAAACACCATATATTTT. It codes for CAWSTGTGNTIYF.

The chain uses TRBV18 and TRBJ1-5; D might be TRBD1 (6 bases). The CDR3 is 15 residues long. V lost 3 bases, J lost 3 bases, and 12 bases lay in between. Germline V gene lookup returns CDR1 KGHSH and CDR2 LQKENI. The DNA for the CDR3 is TGTGCCAGCTCACCCGCTGGGGGCCTCAATCAGCCCCAGCATTTT. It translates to CASSPAGGLNQPQHF. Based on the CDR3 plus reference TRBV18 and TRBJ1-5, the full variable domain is NAGVMQNPRHLVRRRGQEARLRCSPMKGHSHVYWYRQLPEEGLKFMVYLQKENIIDESGMPKERFSAEFPKEGPSILRIQQVVRGDSAAYFCASSPAGGLNQPQHFGDGTRLSIL.

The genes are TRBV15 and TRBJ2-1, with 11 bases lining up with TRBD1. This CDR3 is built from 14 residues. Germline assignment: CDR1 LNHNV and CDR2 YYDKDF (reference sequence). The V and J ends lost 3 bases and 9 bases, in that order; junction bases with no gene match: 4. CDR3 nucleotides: TGTGCCACCAGCAGGGACAGGGGGCTTGGTGAGCAGTTCTTC. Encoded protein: CATSRDRGLGEQFF.

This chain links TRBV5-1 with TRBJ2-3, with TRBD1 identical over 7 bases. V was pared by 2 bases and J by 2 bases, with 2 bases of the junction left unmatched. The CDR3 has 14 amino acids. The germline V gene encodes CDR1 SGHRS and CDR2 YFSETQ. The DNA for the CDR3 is TGCGCCAGCAGCTTCGGACAGGTCACAGATACGCAGTATTTT. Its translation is CASSFGQVTDTQYF. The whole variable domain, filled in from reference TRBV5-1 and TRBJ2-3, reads KAGVTQTPRYLIKTRGQQVTLSCSPISGHRSVSWYQQTPGQGLQFLFEYFSETQRNKGNFPGRFSGRQFSNSRSEMNVSTLELGDSALYLCASSFGQVTDTQYFGPGTRLTVL.